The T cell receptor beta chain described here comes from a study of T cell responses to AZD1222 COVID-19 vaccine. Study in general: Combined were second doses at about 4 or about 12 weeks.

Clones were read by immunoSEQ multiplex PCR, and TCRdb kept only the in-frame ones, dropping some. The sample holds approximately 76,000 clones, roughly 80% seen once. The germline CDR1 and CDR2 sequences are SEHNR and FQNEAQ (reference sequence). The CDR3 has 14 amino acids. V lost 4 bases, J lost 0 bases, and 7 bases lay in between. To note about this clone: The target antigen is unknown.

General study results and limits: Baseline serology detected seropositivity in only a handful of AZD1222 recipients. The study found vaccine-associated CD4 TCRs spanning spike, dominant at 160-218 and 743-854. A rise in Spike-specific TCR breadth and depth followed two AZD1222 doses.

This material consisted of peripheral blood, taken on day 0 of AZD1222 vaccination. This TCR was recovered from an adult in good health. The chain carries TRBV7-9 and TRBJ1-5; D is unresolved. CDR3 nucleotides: TGTGCCAGCAGCTCCCTCGGTAGCAATCAGCCCCAGCATTTT. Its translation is CASSSLGSNQPQHF.